This section outlines one TCR beta chain sequence together with its context. The CDR3 spans 16 residues. The V gene's germline CDR1 is SGHRS and CDR2 YFSETQ. Trimming at V came to 2 bases and at J to 2 bases, leaving 9 bases not matched to a gene. The data were obtained in a study of blood T cell repertoires in COVID-19. Study-wide background: COVID-19 samples, acute and convalescent, were from the United States, Italy and Spain. PBMCs, B-cell-depleted T cells, or T cells were the source of the cDNA or gDNA that made up the material.

Authors' analysis steps: Reference gene primer amplification yielded estimated nucleated cell counts. Sequencing was performed with immunoSEQ multiplex PCR; in TCRdb, only in-frame clones are kept and a portion is missing. The D gene and trimming were derived from the DNA, and the V and J assignments and clone size from that table. This sample has about 310,000 clones, with around nine tenths found just once. The sample comprised peripheral blood. The chain carries TRBV5-1 and TRBJ2-5; 7 bases are a match to TRBD2. The source is a man aged 70 or older with acute or convalescent COVID-19. The DNA of the CDR3 is TGCGCCAGCAGCTTTTCAGCGGGGTCTACTCAAGAGACCCAGTACTTC. Its translation is CASSFSAGSTQETQYF.